The rows below give T cell receptor beta chains drawn from one sample of a study of cytomegalovirus exposure and HLA in healthy donors. Assay used: immunoSEQ multiplex PCR; TCRdb lists only in-frame clones, some missing. Of roughly 200,000 clones in the sample, approximately 80% were seen once. Sequenced input: PBMCs. All receptors come from a female donor in good health and CMV-seronegative. Both conserved end residues are part of each CDR3. The D gene is left open where the match is weak. For some rows the clone size is stated as once, few or many, or as a class when expanded; others skip it.

size	V	D	J	CDR3	DNA
NA	TRBV15	TRBD2	TRBJ2-5	CATSGSGRREQYF	TGTGCCACCAGCGGCTCTGGACGGCGGGAGCAGTACTTC
NA	TRBV5-1	NA	TRBJ2-7	CASSLDLRYEQYF	TGCGCCAGCAGCTTGGATTTGAGGTACGAGCAGTACTTC
NA	TRBV6-5	NA	TRBJ1-1	CASSYSKEGMGTEAFF	TGTGCCAGCAGTTACTCGAAGGAGGGGATGGGCACTGAAGCTTTCTTT
once	TRBV5-1	TRBD1	TRBJ2-2	CASSLGQGALTGELFF	TGCGCCAGCAGCTTGGGACAGGGGGCGCTGACCGGGGAGCTGTTTTTT
NA	TRBV30	TRBD1	TRBJ1-6	CAWIPPDRGQSPLHF	TGTGCCTGGATCCCCCCGGACAGGGGGCAATCACCCCTCCACTTT
NA	TRBV5-4	NA	TRBJ2-1	CASSPTSSYNEQFF	TGTGCCAGCAGCCCCACGAGCTCCTACAATGAGCAGTTCTTC
NA	TRBV9	NA	TRBJ1-5	CASSVVSGWKGGNQPQHF	TGTGCCAGCAGCGTAGTTTCTGGTTGGAAGGGGGGCAATCAGCCCCAGCATTTT
NA	TRBV9	TRBD2	TRBJ2-1	CASSVGRTSGHNEQFF	TGTGCCAGCAGCGTAGGTAGGACTAGCGGTCACAATGAGCAGTTCTTC
NA	TRBV5-1	TRBD1	TRBJ2-7	CASSPVTGGYEQYF	TGCGCCAGCAGCCCGGTGACAGGGGGCTACGAGCAGTACTTC
NA	TRBV7-3	NA	TRBJ2-2	CASSTQGTGELFF	TGTGCCAGCAGCACGCAGGGAACCGGGGAGCTGTTTTTT
once	TRBV5-4	NA	TRBJ1-3	CASSLMGGSGNTIYF	TGTGCCAGCAGCTTGATGGGGGGCTCTGGAAACACCATATATTTT
NA	TRBV7-8	NA	TRBJ2-1	CASSRMGRLENEQFF	TGTGCCAGCAGCCGAATGGGGAGACTAGAGAATGAGCAGTTCTTC
NA	TRBV7-9	TRBD2	TRBJ2-5	CASSLTSGRAFETQYF	TGTGCCAGCAGCTTGACTAGCGGGAGGGCCTTTGAGACCCAGTACTTC
few	TRBV19	NA	TRBJ1-5	CASKYEGEYSNQPQHF	TGTGCCAGTAAATACGAGGGGGAGTATAGCAATCAGCCCCAGCATTTT
NA	TRBV5-1	NA	TRBJ2-7	CASSFAVGTYEQYF	TGCGCCAGCAGCTTCGCGGTGGGTACCTACGAGCAGTACTTC
NA	TRBV5-1	NA	TRBJ1-3	CASTTGPEGGNTIYF	TGCGCCAGCACGACAGGCCCCGAGGGAGGAAACACCATATATTTT
NA	TRBV4-1	TRBD1	TRBJ2-7	CASSQTGQGFYEQYF	TGCGCCAGCAGCCAGACCGGACAGGGGTTCTACGAGCAGTACTTC
NA	TRBV29-1	TRBD1	TRBJ1-3	CSVEDLTSGTGGNTIYF	TGCAGCGTTGAAGATTTAACGTCCGGGACAGGAGGAAACACCATATATTTT
once	TRBV2	TRBD1	TRBJ1-4	CATKRQGGDEKLFF	TGTGCTACCAAACGACAGGGTGGCGACGAAAAACTGTTTTTT
NA	TRBV5-4	NA	TRBJ2-7	CASSLSGTYSYEQYF	TGTGCCAGCAGCTTGTCCGGGACATACTCCTACGAGCAGTACTTC
NA	TRBV2	TRBD1	TRBJ2-7	CASSEQGARDSSYEQYF	TGTGCCAGCAGTGAACAGGGGGCGCGGGACAGCTCCTACGAGCAGTACTTC
few	TRBV28	NA	TRBJ1-3	CASSSHDRFSGNTIYF	TGTGCCAGCAGTTCCCACGACAGGTTCTCTGGAAACACCATATATTTT
once	TRBV27	NA	TRBJ2-7	CASSLIGGETYEQYF	TGTGCCAGCAGTTTAATAGGGGGAGAAACCTACGAGCAGTACTTC
NA	TRBV29-1	TRBD2	TRBJ2-7	CSVVGGSSYEQYF	TGCAGCGTTGTAGGCGGGAGCTCCTACGAGCAGTACTTC
NA	TRBV5-4	TRBD2	TRBJ2-3	CASSFGGRAADTQYF	TGTGCCAGCAGCTTTGGCGGGAGGGCCGCAGACACGCAGTATTTT
NA	TRBV25-1	NA	TRBJ1-5	CASRDAGSNQPQHF	TGTGCCAGCAGAGATGCAGGTAGCAATCAGCCCCAGCATTTT
NA	TRBV15	TRBD1	TRBJ2-1	CATSRRDRGFAEQFF	TGTGCCACCAGCAGGAGAGACAGGGGGTTTGCTGAGCAGTTCTTC
NA	TRBV23-1	NA	TRBJ1-2	CASSQTGIGYTF	TGCGCCAGCAGTCAAACAGGGATTGGCTACACCTTC
NA	TRBV10-3	TRBD1	TRBJ1-3	CATGTGTLSWGNTIYF	TGTGCCACTGGGACAGGGACGCTCTCGTGGGGAAACACCATATATTTT
NA	TRBV13	NA	TRBJ2-5	CASSLERPATGGREQYF	TGTGCCAGCAGCTTAGAGCGGCCGGCGACCGGGGGTCGGGAGCAGTACTTC
NA	TRBV29-1	TRBD1	TRBJ2-1	CSVEPLGQGAPGEQFF	TGCAGCGTTGAACCCCTTGGACAGGGGGCGCCGGGTGAGCAGTTCTTC
NA	TRBV9	TRBD2	TRBJ2-1	CASRGLANNEQFF	TGTGCCAGCCGGGGACTAGCGAACAATGAGCAGTTCTTC
NA	TRBV15	NA	TRBJ2-4	CATSRDPQATTNIQYF	TGTGCCACCAGCAGAGATCCCCAAGCTACTACAAACATTCAGTACTTC
NA	TRBV5-1	NA	TRBJ2-7	CASSLLQGLAYEQYF	TGCGCCAGCAGCTTACTCCAGGGTCTAGCCTACGAGCAGTACTTC
NA	TRBV6-4	NA	TRBJ1-1	CASSDSGGEAFF	TGTGCCAGCAGTGACTCCGGGGGGGAAGCTTTCTTT
NA	TRBV7-2	NA	TRBJ1-2	CASSPPSQGYVGYGYTF	TGTGCCAGCAGCCCCCCGTCACAGGGTTACGTCGGCTATGGCTACACCTTC
few	TRBV19	TRBD1	TRBJ1-1	CASIGTGDMNTEAFF	TGTGCCAGTATTGGGACAGGGGATATGAACACTGAAGCTTTCTTT
once	TRBV6-5	NA	TRBJ2-1	CASSYSEGDEQFF	TGTGCCAGCAGTTACTCGGAAGGAGATGAGCAGTTCTTC
NA	TRBV7-2	NA	TRBJ2-7	CASSLGRLYEQYF	TGTGCCAGCAGCTTAGGGCGGCTGTACGAGCAGTACTTC
NA	TRBV6-4	NA	TRBJ2-7	CASSDRIAVYYEQYF	TGTGCCAGCAGTGACAGGATAGCGGTTTACTACGAGCAGTACTTC
NA	TRBV21-1	NA	TRBJ2-1	CASDYPTTSDRELAGDSYNEQFF	TGTGCCAGCGATTATCCCACGACCTCCGACAGGGAACTAGCGGGAGACTCCTACAATGAGCAGTTCTTC
NA	TRBV9	TRBD1	TRBJ1-2	CASSEQPGQASYGYTF	TGTGCCAGCAGCGAACAACCGGGACAGGCCTCCTATGGCTACACCTTC
few	TRBV2	TRBD2	TRBJ2-7	CASSVGTSGRPTYEQYF	TGTGCCAGCAGCGTCGGGACTAGCGGGAGGCCAACGTACGAGCAGTACTTC
NA	TRBV28	TRBD2	TRBJ2-5	CASRSPGLALQETQYF	TGTGCCAGCAGATCCCCGGGACTAGCCCTCCAAGAGACCCAGTACTTC
NA	TRBV4-3	TRBD1	TRBJ1-1	CASSQDMTGTMNTEAFF	TGCGCCAGCAGCCAAGATATGACAGGGACCATGAACACTGAAGCTTTCTTT
NA	TRBV2	NA	TRBJ2-5	CASSDLQETQYF	TGTGCCAGCAGTGACTTGCAAGAGACCCAGTACTTC
NA	TRBV7-2	NA	TRBJ1-5	CASSPSREPQHF	TGTGCCAGCAGCCCCTCGAGGGAGCCCCAGCATTTT
NA	TRBV12-5	TRBD2	TRBJ2-1	CASGLPRTSPRSSYNEQFF	TGTGCTAGTGGTTTGCCCCGGACTAGTCCGAGGAGCTCCTACAATGAGCAGTTCTTC
NA	TRBV19	NA	TRBJ2-3	CASETLGAGTDTQYF	TGTGCCAGCGAGACACTAGGAGCGGGCACAGATACGCAGTATTTT
once	TRBV2	NA	TRBJ2-3	CASSERRDGDTQYF	TGTGCCAGCAGTGAGCGGCGGGATGGGGATACGCAGTATTTT